This T cell receptor (beta chain) was sequenced for a study of control samples from healthy donors and cancer patients. Trimming removed 6 bases at V and 5 bases at J, with 11 bases between. This CDR3 spans 13 amino acids. Germline CDR1 is ENHRY and CDR2 is SYGVKD. The data were produced by immunoSEQ multiplex PCR, yet TCRdb's version contains in-frame clones alone and is incomplete. The table has some 120,000 clones, around 90% seen once. This chain joins TRBV10-3 and TRBJ2-1; TRBD2 is a possible D gene (6 bases). The sample comprised blood. This TCR derives from a man between 18 and 29 years old in good health. DNA of the CDR3: TGTGCCATCAGGTCGGACTACGACAATGAGCAGTTCTTC. Encoded protein: CAIRSDYDNEQFF.